This TCR beta chain was recovered during a study of OX40 agonist ivuxolimab in advanced cancers. The overall study: Patients receiving dose escalation had hepatocellular carcinoma, melanoma, renal cell or head and neck cancer.

A note on this clone: Its antigen is unidentified.

Sequencing was performed with immunoSEQ multiplex PCR; in TCRdb, only in-frame clones are kept and a portion is missing. This table has some 50,000 clones, 70% to 90% appearing once. Study results and limitations: Certain nonresponding patients likewise had low normalized T-cell clonal expansion. Those patients achieving a partial response at 0.1-3.0 mg/kg showed among the lowest clonal expansion.

CDR1 and CDR2 from the germline V gene are MNHNS and SASEGT. The V gene lost 0 bases and the J gene lost 4 bases, with 7 bases spanning the gap. The CDR3 sequence is 14 residues long. Blood was sampled at baseline, cycle 4 day 1, and cycle 7 day 1. The chain links TRBV6-1 to TRBJ2-1, with D unclear. The sequencing used CD4+ or CD8+ T cells sorted from blood, collected in a trial of the OX40 agonist ivuxolimab. The origin of this receptor is an adult with an advanced solid tumor such as melanoma, head and neck, liver or kidney cancer. CDR3: CASSEAPPYNEQFF. The CDR3 coding sequence is TGTGCCAGCAGTGAAGCACCTCCTTACAATGAGCAGTTCTTC.